A single sample gave rise to the 3 T cell receptor beta chains below, sequenced in a study of T cells in women clearing cervical HPV infection listed by TCRdb under 2018. The library was built by means of the immunoSEQ multiplex PCR assay. The source is immuneACCESS, and TCRdb retained only in-frame sequences with V and J called. Part of the clones is not carried over; for the studies checked, unresolved V genes explain less than half of this, and the remainder is unexplained. The data table for this sample lists about 39,000 clones. The top ten clones comprise about 6% of the sample. Sequenced: blood buffy coat. The source of these receptors is a woman aged 18 to 75 with a cervical HPV16 infection that either progressed to CIN3+ or cleared (not recorded which).

As to this clone: The read gets to within 3 residues of the CDR3 end, and the germline J gene fills in the rest. V gene TRBV18 combines with J gene TRBJ2-5; 10 nucleotides agree with TRBD2. V lost 2 bases and J lost 5; bases outside the gene matches: 8. From germline, CDR1 is KGHSH and CDR2 LQKENI. The CDR3 consists of 16 residues. The CDR3 DNA, read in part, is TGTGCCAGCTCACCATCGGCTAGCGGGAGCAGGGAGACC. Amino acid sequence: CASSPSASGSRET. The whole CDR3 is CASSPSASGSRETQYF.

Concerning this clone itself: The read halts 3 residues ahead of the CDR3 end, with the missing end drawn from the germline J gene. The V gene is TRBV10-3, the J gene TRBJ1-1, with 12 positions matching TRBD1. The germline V gene has CDR1 ENHRY and CDR2 SYGVKD. The CDR3 is 18 amino acids. Trimming took 0 bases from V and 6 from J; bases not matched to a gene: 11. Partial CDR3 DNA: TGTGCCATCAGTGAGTCCAGTGGGACAGGGGGCAAGAAGGCTGAA. It is translated as CAISESSGTGGKKAE. The whole CDR3 is CAISESSGTGGKKAEAFF.

As regards this clone: The CDR3 goes on 3 residues after the read ends, and that part is filled in from the germline J gene. The V and J genes are TRBV11-1 and TRBJ1-2, with no clear D. Germline V gene lookup returns CDR1 SGHAT and CDR2 FQDESV (reference sequence). Trimming removed 5 bases at V and 4 bases at J, with 11 bases between. CDR3 size: 13 residues. The part of the CDR3 DNA that was read is TGTGCCAGCAGCGCCCGCGGACTCTATGGC. Its protein product is CASSARGLYG. The whole CDR3 reads CASSARGLYGYTF.